This TCR beta chain originates from a study of blood T cells in healthy people across ages. A word on this clonotype: The antigen is unknown.

It was with a sample-barcoded 5' primer and a J-beta primer mix that a second PCR of roughly 7 to 12 cycles was run. Each of the samples gave a minimum of 2.5 million paired-end reads that contained CDR3. TCRdb redid the calling of the 5' RACE reads with MiXCR, one entry per CDR3 protein. The repertoire holds approximately 1,000,000 distinct CDR3 sequences, with more than 35% as singletons. Overall study results and limits: Diversity was higher, and naive CD4+ cells more numerous, in long-lived donors than in aged donors. PBMC samples, being unsorted, prevented any conclusive comparison of naive and antigen-experienced cells.

From germline, CDR1 is DFQATT and CDR2 SNEGSKA (reference sequence). The CDR3 totals 19 residues. V gave up 5 bases and J gave up 4 bases; unmatched junction bases: 15. V and J are TRBV20-1 and TRBJ2-2, with 14 bases matching TRBD2. This clonotype was sampled from a woman in her fifties or sixties in good health. The specimen was blood. The CDR3 sequence: CSAPAAGLAGVLSTGELFF. Written as DNA, the CDR3 is TGCAGTGCTCCGGCCGCGGGACTAGCGGGAGTATTAAGCACCGGGGAGCTGTTTTTT.